This TCR beta chain comes out of a study of T cells after yellow fever vaccination. Overall study results and limits: Most primary-vaccination clones reappeared after the booster (about 96% CD4, approximately 88% CD8).

Trimming stripped 6 bases from V and 2 bases from J, with 18 bases between. This CDR3 contains 16 residues. CDR1 and CDR2 from the germline V gene are MNHNS and SASEGT. In TCRdb, the 5' RACE reads were re-called with MiXCR into one record per CDR3 protein. The table has about 500,000 distinct CDR3 sequences, about a sixth seen once; the top ten hold roughly 17%. As to this clonotype: The antigen remains undetermined.

The chain joins TRBV6-1 to TRBJ2-3; D gene unclear. This receptor was identified in a man younger than 30 who received the YFV17D yellow fever vaccine. The sample here was PBMCs, taken around 5 days after the first yellow fever vaccination. The CDR3 DNA is TGTGCCAGCAGCGACACCCTTAACCGACTCACAGATACGCAGTATTTT. This encodes CASSDTLNRLTDTQYF.